This T cell receptor (beta chain) is drawn from a study of blood T cell repertoires in COVID-19. Study in general: There were acute and convalescent COVID-19 samples, and they came from the United States, Italy and Spain. Sources were T cells, B-cell-depleted T cells, or PBMCs; the material itself was cDNA or gDNA.

With 3 bases removed from V and 1 base from J, the gap between germline ends came to 15 bases. The length of the CDR3 is 16 residues. CDR1 is MGHDK, CDR2 SYGVNS, per germline. Method: immunoSEQ multiplex PCR; TCRdb's copy keeps in-frame clones and lacks some. Found here are about 320,000 clones, about four fifths of them singletons; the top ten hold roughly 1.1%. This chain links TRBV25-1 with TRBJ1-1, with a possible D match to TRBD1 (6 bases). The sequenced sample consisted of peripheral blood. The sequence was collected from a woman aged 45-59 years with acute or convalescent COVID-19. CDR3 DNA: TGTGCCAGCAGTGATCGTTTTCGGGGGGCGAACACTGAAGCTTTCTTT. It codes for CASSDRFRGANTEAFF.